This is a list of T cell receptor beta chains from one sample in a study of PD-L1 blockade in urothelial cancer. TCRdb's table, derived via immunoSEQ multiplex PCR, lists solely in-frame clones and lacks some. The table shows fewer than 90,000 clones, with approximately 89% occurring only once. Sequenced here: PBMCs, sampled around atezolizumab (anti-PD-L1) treatment. Receptors were obtained from a woman of 80 years or more with urothelial cancer. CDR3s leave out the opening cysteine and the closing phenylalanine or tryptophan. Expanded clones are given a class, and other clones once, few, many or no size at all.

V: TRBV6-5
size: -
J: TRBJ1-5
CDR3: ASSYSGARSQPQH

V: TRBV5-1
size: once
J: TRBJ1-1
CDR3: ASSSLTAGNTEAF

V: TRBV5-1
size: -
J: TRBJ1-1
CDR3: ASSRTGDRGTEAF

V: TRBV5-1
size: few
J: TRBJ1-4
CDR3: ASSLERQGASEKLF

V: TRBV19
size: few
J: TRBJ2-2
CDR3: ASRTTSGSRTGELF

V: TRBV28
size: -
J: TRBJ2-1
CDR3: ASSFLAGLLEF

V: TRBV27
size: -
J: TRBJ1-5
CDR3: ASSGTGGPQH

V: TRBV19
size: -
J: TRBJ1-1
CDR3: ASSILGETEAF

V: TRBV11-2
size: -
J: TRBJ2-3
CDR3: ASSLDFPEGLPMGADTQY

V: TRBV19
size: -
J: TRBJ2-5
CDR3: ASSIGTGVGETQY

V: TRBV7-2
size: -
J: TRBJ2-1
CDR3: ASSLTSGSANEQF

V: TRBV27
size: -
J: TRBJ1-1
CDR3: ASSSSSGTRNTEAF

V: TRBV12-5
size: -
J: TRBJ1-1
CDR3: ASGLGGTVEAF

V: TRBV9
size: once
J: TRBJ2-1
CDR3: ASSTGTVAREQF

V: TRBV27
size: -
J: TRBJ2-3
CDR3: ASSPKPGLARNTQY

V: TRBV18
size: once
J: TRBJ2-1
CDR3: ASSAAGGNNEQF

V: TRBV19
size: -
J: TRBJ1-5
CDR3: ASSELVGSGNQPQH

V: TRBV28
size: -
J: TRBJ2-5
CDR3: ASSLELATVETQY

V: TRBV7-3
size: -
J: TRBJ2-1
CDR3: ASSLTGGVKSYNEQF

V: TRBV27
size: -
J: TRBJ2-3
CDR3: ASRPESTDTQY

V: TRBV2
size: -
J: TRBJ2-5
CDR3: ASRGTSAQY

V: TRBV30
size: -
J: TRBJ2-5
CDR3: AWSVLASGRLETQY

V: TRBV27
size: -
J: TRBJ1-2
CDR3: ASRETGGNYGYT

V: TRBV5-4
size: -
J: TRBJ2-1
CDR3: ASSWGLAGGRNEQF

V: TRBV6-5
size: -
J: TRBJ1-2
CDR3: ASSPTGGYGYT

V: TRBV4-1
size: -
J: TRBJ2-3
CDR3: ASSQDQQLKVDTQY

V: TRBV7-7
size: -
J: TRBJ2-7
CDR3: ASSQALVAASEQY

V: TRBV27
size: -
J: TRBJ1-1
CDR3: ASSLHLPTGTEAF

V: TRBV9
size: -
J: TRBJ2-7
CDR3: ASSPTGYEQY

V: TRBV4-1
size: -
J: TRBJ2-7
CDR3: ASSQGLTSVEGEQY

V: TRBV30
size: -
J: TRBJ2-7
CDR3: AWSLSGGEQY

V: TRBV19
size: -
J: TRBJ2-7
CDR3: ASSRTGRPSGYTYEQY

V: TRBV5-6
size: once
J: TRBJ2-7
CDR3: ASSFTRDRAYEQY

V: TRBV27
size: -
J: TRBJ1-5
CDR3: ASSPETDMYSNQPQH

V: TRBV5-1
size: -
J: TRBJ2-2
CDR3: ASSLRTGETGELF

V: TRBV14
size: -
J: TRBJ2-7
CDR3: ASSQDLEQY

V: TRBV27
size: -
J: TRBJ1-2
CDR3: ASWGQGGRRYT